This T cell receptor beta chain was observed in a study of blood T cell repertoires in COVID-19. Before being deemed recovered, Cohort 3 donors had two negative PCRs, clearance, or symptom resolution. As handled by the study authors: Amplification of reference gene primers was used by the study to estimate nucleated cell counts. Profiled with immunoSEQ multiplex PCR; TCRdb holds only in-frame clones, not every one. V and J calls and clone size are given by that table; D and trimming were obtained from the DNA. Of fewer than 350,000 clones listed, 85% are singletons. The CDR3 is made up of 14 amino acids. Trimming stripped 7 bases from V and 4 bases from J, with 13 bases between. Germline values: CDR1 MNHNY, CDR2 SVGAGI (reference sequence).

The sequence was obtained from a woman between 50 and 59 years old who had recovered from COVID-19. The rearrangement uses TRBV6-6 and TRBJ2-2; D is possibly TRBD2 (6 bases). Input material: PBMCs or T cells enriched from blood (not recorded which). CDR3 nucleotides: TGTGCCAGCAATGCGGGACTCCTCACCGGGGAGCTGTTTTTT. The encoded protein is CASNAGLLTGELFF.